Listed here are 22 T cell receptor beta chains from one sample, sequenced in a study of molecular identifiers for immune sequencing clone quantification. TCRdb re-called the PCR reads through MiXCR, storing one row per CDR3 protein. The sample lists under 100,000 distinct CDR3 sequences; around 27% were seen once. Sequencing was carried out using naive CD8+ T cells from blood, with Jurkat cell RNA spiked in. Sample subset: FACS-sorted CD8+CD4-CCR7+CD45RA+ naive T cells. The receptors shown here come from a human donor in good health. Some libraries in this study had Jurkat cell RNA spiked in.

Remarks on this clonotype: A much bigger clone sits one base away, suggesting this may be a read error. The chain has TRBV27 and TRBJ2-3; 8 positions agree with TRBD1. Germline V gene data show CDR1 as MNHEY and CDR2 as SMNVEV (reference sequence). This CDR3 has 19 residues. V was clipped by 5 bases and J by 4 bases; unmatched bases: 20. The CDR3 region has the DNA TGTGCCAGCAGTCCCATAATCAGGGGGCGCAACGCGGTGTCAGATACGCAGTATTTT. It translates to CASSPIIRGRNAVSDTQYF.

This chain links TRBV20-1 with TRBJ2-5, with D hard to call. Germline V gene lookup returns CDR1 DFQATT and CDR2 SNEGSKA (reference sequence). V gave up 1 base and J gave up 5 bases, with 17 bases separating them. This CDR3 comprises 15 residues. CDR3 DNA sequence: TGCAGTGCTAGAGTCCGACAAACGGTTGGCGAGACCCAGTACTTC. Translation: CSARVRQTVGETQYF.

This clonotype was counted a few times. The genes are TRBV11-2 and TRBJ2-7; D gene ambiguous. Trimming left V 1 base short and J 3 bases short, with 10 bases between. The germline CDR1 and CDR2 sequences are SGHAT and FQNNGV. The CDR3 covers 14 residues. Here the CDR3 reads CASSLVSQNYEQYF. In nucleotides, the CDR3 is TGTGCCAGCAGCTTAGTTAGTCAGAACTACGAGCAGTACTTC.

J is TRBJ1-1 and V is TRBV25-1, with D unclear. This CDR3 is built from 14 residues. The germline V gene has CDR1 MGHDK and CDR2 SYGVNS. The V gene lost 6 bases and the J gene lost 6 bases, with 17 bases spanning the gap. CDR3 in DNA: TGTGCCAGCAGAAGACAATCCAGTTTCGCTGAAGCTTTCTTT. This codes for CASRRQSSFAEAFF. The whole variable domain, remainder taken from reference TRBV25-1 and TRBJ1-1, is EADIYQTPRYLVIGTGKKITLECSQTMGHDKMYWYQQDPGMELHLIHYSYGVNSTEKGDLSSESTVSRIRTEHFPLTLESARPSHTSQYLCASRRQSSFAEAFFGQGTRLTVV.

The table lists this clonotype with many counts. This rearrangement joins TRBV21-1 to TRBJ1-1. TRBV21-1 is reported as a pseudogene. The CDR3 has 17 amino acids. The CDR3 loop is CASSIPAGNLMNTEAFF. DNA of the CDR3: TGTGCCAGCAGCATACCGGCAGGGAACCTTATGAACACTGAAGCTTTCTTT.

V usage is TRBV20-1 and J usage is TRBJ2-3; a possible D gene is TRBD2 (5 bases). Trimming shortened V by 1 base and J by 1 base, and 15 bases separated the two germline ends. Germline-derived CDR1 and CDR2 are DFQATT and SNEGSKA (reference sequence). The CDR3 is 16 residues long. CDR3 in DNA: TGCAGTGCTAGAGTAGCCAGCGGAATCCGCACAGATACGCAGTATTTT. Protein: CSARVASGIRTDTQYF.

With respect to this clonotype: A much larger clone is a single base away; this may be a read error. The chain links TRBV21-1 to TRBJ2-3; the DNA was not compared with TRBD1, the D call given in the table. TRBV21-1 is tagged as a pseudogene. The CDR3 sequence is 12 residues long. CDR3 DNA sequence: TGTGCCAGCAGGGGAAGGAGGCGGTCGCAGTATTTT. Protein sequence: CASRGRRRSQYF.

With respect to this clonotype: A much larger clone differs from this one at a single base, so this may be a read error. The chain has TRBV5-6 and TRBJ2-3; the match to TRBD2 covers 9 bases. V trimming: 1 base; J trimming: 4 bases; junction bases outside the gene matches: 7. Germline V gene data show CDR1 as SGHDT and CDR2 as YYEEEE. The CDR3 sequence is 16 residues long. CDR3: CASSLLPSGAPDTQYF. The CDR3, as DNA: TGTGCCAGCAGCTTGCTCCCTAGCGGGGCGCCAGATACGCAGTATTTT.

This clonotype has a single count. This may be a read error: a much more frequent sequence differs by one nucleotide. V and J are TRBV5-1 and TRBJ2-5; no clear D gene. The CDR3 has 14 amino acids. Germline CDR1 reads SGHRS; CDR2 reads YFSETQ. CDR3 nucleotides: TGCACCAGCAGCTTGTCCCAGAGCCAAGAGACCCAGTACTTC. Translating it yields CTSSLSQSQETQYF.

This clonotype came up many times. The rearrangement links TRBV30 to TRBJ2-1, with D possibly matching TRBD2 (6 bases). The CDR3 contains 11 residues. V lost 1 base to trimming and J lost 9 bases, with 7 bases between them. Per the germline V gene, CDR1 is GTSNPN and CDR2 is SVGIG (reference sequence). The CDR3 sequence is CAWSDGGEQFF. Written as DNA, the CDR3 is TGTGCCTGGAGTGACGGGGGTGAGCAGTTCTTC.

A word on this clonotype: This may be a read error, as it is one base from a much larger clone. The chain links TRBV7-9 to TRBJ2-3; D is possibly TRBD2 (5 bases). CDR3 length: 16 residues. Germline V gene sequence: CDR1 SEHNR, CDR2 FQNEAQ (reference sequence). The DNA for the CDR3 is TGTGCCAGCAGCCCCGTTTTGGCGGGCAGCACAGATACGCAGTGTTTT. Protein sequence: CASSPVLAGSTDTQCF.

This clonotype appeared a few times. The rearrangement joins TRBV6-1 to TRBJ2-7; D uncertain. Trimming left V 0 bases short and J 5 bases short, with 17 bases between. Germline V lookup: CDR1 MNHNS, CDR2 SASEGT. CDR3 size: 16 residues. The CDR3 region has the DNA TGTGCCAGCAGTGAAGCCGGTGCGGACCTTTACCACGAGCAGTACTTC. Amino acids: CASSEAGADLYHEQYF.

The CDR3 DNA follows: TGTGCCAGCAGCGTAGATTTACTTGGAAACACCATATATTTT. This gives the protein CASSVDLLGNTIYF. J is TRBJ1-3 and V is TRBV9; D unclear. Trimming left V 0 bases short and J 3 bases short, with 7 bases between. CDR1 is SGDLS, CDR2 YYNGEE, per germline. The CDR3 covers 14 residues.

Details on this clonotype: A read error may produce the germline difference seen at one junction end. The chain is built from TRBV7-6 and TRBJ2-7; D perhaps matches TRBD2 (5 bases). Per the germline V gene, CDR1 is SGHVS and CDR2 is FNYEAQ. The CDR3 totals 14 residues. The CDR3 DNA reads as TGTGCCAGCAGCTTAGGGGGAGAACCCTACGAGCAGTGCTTC. It encodes CASSLGGEPYEQCF.

V and J are TRBV6-2 or TRBV6-3 and TRBJ2-3; 11 bases align to TRBD2. The germline V gene encodes CDR1 MNHEY and CDR2 SVGEGT. With V trimmed by 5 bases and J by 4 bases, 14 bases remained unmatched. The length of the CDR3 is 18 residues. The CDR3 coding sequence is TGTGCCAGCAGTGACCCTCCGGGACTAGCGGACGGGGCAGATACGCAGTATTTT. It codes for CASSDPPGLADGADTQYF.

The chain recombines TRBV4-1 with TRBJ2-1; 12 bases align to TRBD2. The CDR3 has 17 residues. V shed 1 base, J shed 4 bases, and the junction held 5 bases outside the gene matches. CDR1 and CDR2 from the germline V gene are MGHRA and YSYEKL. This chain's CDR3 is CASSQVPSGGVYNEQFF. The CDR3 DNA reads TGCGCCAGCAGCCAAGTTCCTAGCGGGGGGGTGTACAATGAGCAGTTCTTC.

The V gene is TRBV3-1, the J gene TRBJ2-5; no clear D gene. Germline values: CDR1 LGHDT, CDR2 YNNKEL (reference sequence). CDR3 length: 13 amino acids. Deletions cut 10 bases from V and 2 bases from J, with 14 bases between. The CDR3 sequence: CATEGGFQETQYF. In DNA form, the CDR3 reads TGTGCCACCGAAGGTGGCTTTCAAGAGACCCAGTACTTC.

This clonotype was counted at least ten times. CDR3 amino acids: CASKGGNTGELFF. The CDR3 coding sequence is TGCGCCAGCAAGGGAGGGAACACCGGGGAGCTGTTTTTT. The J gene is TRBJ2-2, the V gene TRBV4-1; a possible D gene is TRBD2 (6 bases). The CDR3 covers 13 residues. CDR1 is MGHRA and CDR2 is YSYEKL in the germline V gene. The V gene lost 7 bases and the J gene lost 1 base, with 7 bases spanning the gap.

This clonotype was seen only a few times. An end of the junction does not agree with germline; a read error may underlie this. The J gene is TRBJ2-1, the V gene TRBV11-2, with D unclear. The length of the CDR3 is 12 residues. Germline-derived CDR1 and CDR2 are SGHAT and FQNNGV. This chain's CDR3 is CAGSPLASEQFF. The CDR3 DNA reads TGTGCCGGCAGCCCACTCGCGTCTGAGCAGTTCTTC.

This chain joins TRBV6-2 or TRBV6-3 and TRBJ2-7; D is unresolved. The CDR3 is 11 amino acids. CDR1 is MNHEY and CDR2 is SVGEGT in the germline V gene. Trimming shortened V by 11 bases and J by 9 bases, and 17 bases separated the two germline ends. The CDR3 bases are TGTGCCGGCGCGGTTATCAACGCGCAGTACTTC. Protein product: CAGAVINAQYF.

Many counts were recorded for this clonotype. V gene TRBV25-1 combines with J gene TRBJ2-1; D unresolved. Germline CDR1 is MGHDK and CDR2 is SYGVNS. V lost 2 bases to trimming and J lost 6 bases, with 11 bases between them. CDR3 size: 14 residues. CDR3 in DNA: TGTGCCAGCAGTGAAGGGGATGCCCCCAATGAGCAGTTCTTC. The encoded protein is CASSEGDAPNEQFF.

Of note for this clonotype: Since a much larger clone is just one base distant, this may be a read error. This chain uses TRBV6-4 with TRBJ1-5; D unclear. The length of the CDR3 is 15 residues. CDR1 and CDR2 from the germline V gene are MRHNA and SNTAGT. The CDR3 nucleotides are TGTGCCGGCAGTGACACAGACCTTAGCAATCAGCCCCAGCATTTT. Amino acid sequence: CAGSDTDLSNQPQHF.